This T cell receptor (beta chain) was captured by sequencing in a study of T cell responses to AZD1222 COVID-19 vaccine. Whole-study findings and limits: With two AZD1222 doses given, Spike-specific TCR breadth and depth both rose. The donors showed a predominance of white British ancestry and of females, with possible underestimation of clonal diversity.

The CDR3 loop spans 16 amino acids. The germline gives CDR1 LNHDA, CDR2 SQIVND (reference sequence). Losses at the gene ends were 6 bases for V and 7 bases for J; bases not matched to a gene: 10. Using immunoSEQ multiplex PCR, the repertoire was profiled, and TCRdb retains in-frame clones only, with some absent. The sample contains 50,000 to 75,000 clones, roughly 89% of which appear only once. This clone was counted a few times. Its specificity is unknown. Pooled in the analysis were second doses at about 4 or about 12 weeks. Here the sequenced sample was peripheral blood, taken 28 days after the second AZD1222 dose. The rearrangement links TRBV19 to TRBJ1-5, with 12 bases lining up with TRBD1. The source is an adult who received the AZD1222 COVID-19 vaccine. This CDR3 reads CASRGTGGSVGQPQHF. The DNA for the CDR3 is TGTGCCAGTAGAGGGACAGGGGGCTCGGTGGGGCAGCCCCAGCATTTT. Combining the CDR3 with reference TRBV19 and TRBJ1-5 gives the whole variable domain DGGITQSPKYLFRKEGQNVTLSCEQNLNHDAMYWYRQDPGQGLRLIYYSQIVNDFQKGDIAEGYSVSREKKESFPLTVTSAQKNPTAFYLCASRGTGGSVGQPQHFGDGTRLSIL.